One TCR beta chain is described in this entry. The antigen it binds to is not known. Base quality data are lacking; no much larger clone is found one base away. Whole blood was collected in K2EDTA tubes by collaborating institutions according to the institutions' own protocols. For TCRbeta analysis, collaborators shipped samples as frozen whole blood, isolated PBMCs, or DNA extracted from either of those sample types. TCRbeta CDR3 regions were amplified from genomic DNA using the immunoSEQ Assay, a bias-controlled multiplex PCR. Under the source paper's analysis protocol: The number of nucleated cells in each sample was estimated by amplification of reference gene primers within the assay. Sequence reads were collapsed and filtered to measure the absolute abundance of every unique TCRbeta CDR3 rearrangement. Productive Simpson clonality was computed per sample as the square root of Simpson's diversity index over productive rearrangements. The clones in this table, taken by TCRdb from immuneACCESS, are in-frame only. Not every clone is retained; where verified, under half of the shortfall comes from an unresolved V gene, and the cause of the rest is unknown. V and J calls and clone size are given by that table; D and trimming were obtained from the DNA. Counted in this sample were about 87,000 clones; approximately 80% of them appeared once. The ten largest make up 2% to 2.5% of the sample.

V loses 4 bases of germline sequence and J loses 1 base, and the interval between the two ends is 14 bases. CDR1 and CDR2 were assigned from the germline V gene as SGHRS and YFSETQ. The CDR3 has 15 amino acids, counting the end cysteine and phenylalanine. CDR3 DNA only is kept here, 45 bases in frame from base 1. This sample stems from a study of blood T cell repertoires in COVID-19 (dated by TCRdb to the early 2020s). With respect to the entire study: Samples from collaborators originated in the United States, Italy and Spain and spanned both the acute and convalescent phases of COVID-19. Subjects who had been exposed to COVID-19, were actively infected with it, or had recovered from it provided the deeply sampled blood TCRbeta repertoires that made up the dataset. Nearly every sample came with metadata listing a de-identified subject ID, COVID-19 status, age in years and sex. A freely available public database, intended as a resource for researchers studying the immune response to SARS-CoV-2, is where the repertoires were released. Where available, HLA class I and class II types were taken from metadata supplied by the sample provider and were not determined by assay-based typing. The samples were drawn from two sources: the first 160 participants of the ongoing ImmuneRACE study, and 950 to 1,500 subjects contributed by 6 global collaborators. The material from the prospective study consisted of cDNA or gDNA derived from T cells, B-cell-depleted T cells, or PBMCs. What the authors observed across the whole study: The quantity of clinical and demographic metadata differed by source and by participant and was supplied without curation.

The source material was peripheral blood. The rearrangement combines TRBV5-1 with TRBJ1-1; the D segment cannot be called with confidence. This sequence originates from a woman aged 70 to 79 with acute or convalescent COVID-19. CDR3 reads: CASSLSGPGNTEAFF. The nucleotides read TGCGCCAGCAGCCTTTCAGGTCCTGGGAACACTGAAGCTTTCTTT.